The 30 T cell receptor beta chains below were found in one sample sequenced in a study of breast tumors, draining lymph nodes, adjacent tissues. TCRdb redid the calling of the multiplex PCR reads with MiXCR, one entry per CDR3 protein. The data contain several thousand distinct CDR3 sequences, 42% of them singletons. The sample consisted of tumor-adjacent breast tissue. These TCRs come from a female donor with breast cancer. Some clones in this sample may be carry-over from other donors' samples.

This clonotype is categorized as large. This CDR3 reads CSARDSGAGGQYF. The CDR3 DNA sequence: TGCAGTGCTAGAGATAGCGGCGCGGGAGGGCAGTATTTT. The chain combines TRBV20-1 with TRBJ2-3; 8 bases fit TRBD2. Per germline, CDR1 DFQATT and CDR2 SNEGSKA (reference sequence). This CDR3 is 13 amino acids long. Unmatched junction bases numbered 7, after V lost 0 bases and J lost 11 bases.

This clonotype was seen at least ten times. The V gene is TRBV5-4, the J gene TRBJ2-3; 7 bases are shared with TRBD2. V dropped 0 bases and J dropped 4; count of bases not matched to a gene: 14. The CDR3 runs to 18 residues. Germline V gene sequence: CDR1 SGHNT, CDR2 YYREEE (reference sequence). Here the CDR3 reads CASSLDMKAGLSADTQYF. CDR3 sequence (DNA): TGTGCCAGCAGCTTGGACATGAAAGCGGGGCTTAGCGCAGATACGCAGTATTTT.

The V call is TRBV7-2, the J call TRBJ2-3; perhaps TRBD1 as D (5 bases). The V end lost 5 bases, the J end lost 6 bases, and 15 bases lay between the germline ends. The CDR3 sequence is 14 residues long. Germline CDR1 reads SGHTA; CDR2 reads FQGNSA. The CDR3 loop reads CASSLRATADTQYF. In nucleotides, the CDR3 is TGTGCCAGCAGCCTACGTGCGACAGCCGATACGCAGTATTTT.

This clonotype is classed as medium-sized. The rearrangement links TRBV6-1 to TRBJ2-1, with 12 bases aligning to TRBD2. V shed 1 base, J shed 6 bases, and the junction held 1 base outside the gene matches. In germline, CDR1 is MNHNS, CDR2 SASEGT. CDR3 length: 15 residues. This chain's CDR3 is CASSEETSGSNEQFF. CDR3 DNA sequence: TGTGCCAGCAGTGAAGAGACTAGCGGGAGCAATGAGCAGTTCTTC.

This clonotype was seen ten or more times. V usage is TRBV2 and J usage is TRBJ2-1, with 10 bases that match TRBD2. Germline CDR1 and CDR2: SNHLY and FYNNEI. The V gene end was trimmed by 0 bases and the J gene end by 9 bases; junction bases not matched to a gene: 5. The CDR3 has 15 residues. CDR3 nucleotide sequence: TGTGCCAGCAGTGAAGCGTCTAGCGGGAGCGGTGAGCAGTTCTTC. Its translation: CASSEASSGSGEQFF. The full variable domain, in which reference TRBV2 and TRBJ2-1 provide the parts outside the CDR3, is EPEVTQTPSHQVTQMGQEVILRCVPISNHLYFYWYRQILGQKVEFLVSFYNNEISEKSEIFDDQFSVERPDGSNFTLKIRSTKLEDSAMYFCASSEASSGSGEQFFGPGTRLTVL.

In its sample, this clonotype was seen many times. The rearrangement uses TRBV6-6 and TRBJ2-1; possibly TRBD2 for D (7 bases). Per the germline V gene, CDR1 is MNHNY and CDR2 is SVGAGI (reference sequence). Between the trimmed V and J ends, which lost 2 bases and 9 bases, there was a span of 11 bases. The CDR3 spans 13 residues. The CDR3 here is CASSYTGGGEQFF. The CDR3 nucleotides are TGTGCCAGCAGTTACACGGGGGGCGGTGAGCAGTTCTTC.

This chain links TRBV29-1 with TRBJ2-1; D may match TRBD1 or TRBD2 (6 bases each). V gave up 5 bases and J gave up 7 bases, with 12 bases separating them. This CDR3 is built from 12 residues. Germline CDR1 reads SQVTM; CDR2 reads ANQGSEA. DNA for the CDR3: TGCAGCGTTAAGGGGGGTGGGAATGAGCAGTTCTTC. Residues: CSVKGGGNEQFF.

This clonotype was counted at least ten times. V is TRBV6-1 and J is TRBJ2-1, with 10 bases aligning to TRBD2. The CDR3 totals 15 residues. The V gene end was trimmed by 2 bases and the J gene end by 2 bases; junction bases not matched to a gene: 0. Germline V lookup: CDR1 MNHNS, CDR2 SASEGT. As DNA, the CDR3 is TGTGCCAGCAGTGAACTAGCGGGAGCCTACAATGAGCAGTTCTTC. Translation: CASSELAGAYNEQFF.

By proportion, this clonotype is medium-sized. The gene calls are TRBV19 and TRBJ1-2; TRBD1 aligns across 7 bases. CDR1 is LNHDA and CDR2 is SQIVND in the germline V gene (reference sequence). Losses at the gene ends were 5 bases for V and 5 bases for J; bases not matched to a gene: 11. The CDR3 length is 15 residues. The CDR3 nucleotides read TGTGCCAGTAGTTTCTCCGGGACAGAGAAGTATGGCTACACCTTC. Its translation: CASSFSGTEKYGYTF. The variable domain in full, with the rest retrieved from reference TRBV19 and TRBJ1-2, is DGGITQSPKYLFRKEGQNVTLSCEQNLNHDAMYWYRQDPGQGLRLIYYSQIVNDFQKGDIAEGYSVSREKKESFPLTVTSAQKNPTAFYLCASSFSGTEKYGYTFGSGTRLTVV.

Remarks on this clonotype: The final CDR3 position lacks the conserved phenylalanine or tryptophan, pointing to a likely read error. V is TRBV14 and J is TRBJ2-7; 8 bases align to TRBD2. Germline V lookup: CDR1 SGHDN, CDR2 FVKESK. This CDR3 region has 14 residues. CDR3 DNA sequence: TGTGCCAGCAGCCCCGCGGGGGGCTGGTACGGGCAGTACCTC. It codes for CASSPAGGWYGQYL.

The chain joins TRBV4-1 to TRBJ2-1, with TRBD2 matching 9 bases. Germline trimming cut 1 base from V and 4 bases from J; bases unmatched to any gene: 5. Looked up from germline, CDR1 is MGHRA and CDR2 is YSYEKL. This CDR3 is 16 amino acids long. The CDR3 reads CASSQVIAGVYNEQFF. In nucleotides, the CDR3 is TGCGCCAGCAGCCAAGTTATAGCGGGAGTTTACAATGAGCAGTTCTTC.

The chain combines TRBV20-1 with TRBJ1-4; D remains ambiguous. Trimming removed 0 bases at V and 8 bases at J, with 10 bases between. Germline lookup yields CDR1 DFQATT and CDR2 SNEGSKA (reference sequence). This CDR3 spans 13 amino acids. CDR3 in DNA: TGCAGTGCTAGAGATATGGAGCTCGAAAAACTGTTTTTT. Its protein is CSARDMELEKLFF.

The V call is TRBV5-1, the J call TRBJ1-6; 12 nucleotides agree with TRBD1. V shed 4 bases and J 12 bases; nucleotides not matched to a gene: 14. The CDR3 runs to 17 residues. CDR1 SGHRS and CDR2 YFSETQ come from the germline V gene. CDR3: CASSQGQGAQPYLPLHF. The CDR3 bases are TGCGCCAGCAGCCAGGGACAGGGGGCGCAGCCGTATTTACCCCTCCACTTT.

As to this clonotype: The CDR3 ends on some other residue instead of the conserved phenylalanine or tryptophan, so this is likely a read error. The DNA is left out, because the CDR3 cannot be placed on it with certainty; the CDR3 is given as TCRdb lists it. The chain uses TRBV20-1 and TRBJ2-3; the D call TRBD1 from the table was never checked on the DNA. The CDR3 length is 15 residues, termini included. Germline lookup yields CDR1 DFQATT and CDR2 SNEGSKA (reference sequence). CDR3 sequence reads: CPPGRRTGGVDTRYI.

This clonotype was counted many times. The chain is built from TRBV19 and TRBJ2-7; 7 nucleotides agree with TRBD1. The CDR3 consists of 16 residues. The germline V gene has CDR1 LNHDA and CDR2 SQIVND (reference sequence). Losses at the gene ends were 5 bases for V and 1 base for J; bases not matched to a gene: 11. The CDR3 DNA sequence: TGTGCCAGTAGTCGCCGGGACAGCCTAAATTCCTACGAGCAGTACTTC. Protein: CASSRRDSLNSYEQYF.

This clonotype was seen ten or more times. The CDR3 here is CASSELGGGNEKLFF. For the CDR3, the DNA is TGTGCCAGCAGTGAATTAGGGGGGGGAAATGAAAAACTGTTTTTT. This chain joins TRBV6-1 and TRBJ1-4, with D possibly matching TRBD1 (6 bases). The CDR3 length is 15 residues. V was shortened by 2 bases and J by 5 bases, with 12 bases between the two germline ends. From germline, CDR1 is MNHNS and CDR2 SASEGT.

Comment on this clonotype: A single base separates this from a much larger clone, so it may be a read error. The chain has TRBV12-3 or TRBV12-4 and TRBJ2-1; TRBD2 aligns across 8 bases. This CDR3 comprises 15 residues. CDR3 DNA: TGTGCCGGCAGTGGGGGGACTAGACAGGAGAATGAGCAGTTCTTC. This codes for CAGSGGTRQENEQFF.

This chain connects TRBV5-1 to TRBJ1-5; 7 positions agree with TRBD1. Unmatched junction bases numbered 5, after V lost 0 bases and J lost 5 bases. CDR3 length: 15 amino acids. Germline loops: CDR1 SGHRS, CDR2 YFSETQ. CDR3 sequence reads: CASSLAGQTYQPQHF. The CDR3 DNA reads TGCGCCAGCAGCTTGGCGGGACAGACCTATCAGCCCCAGCATTTT. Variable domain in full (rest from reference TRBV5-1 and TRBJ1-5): KAGVTQTPRYLIKTRGQQVTLSCSPISGHRSVSWYQQTPGQGLQFLFEYFSETQRNKGNFPGRFSGRQFSNSRSEMNVSTLELGDSALYLCASSLAGQTYQPQHFGDGTRLSIL.

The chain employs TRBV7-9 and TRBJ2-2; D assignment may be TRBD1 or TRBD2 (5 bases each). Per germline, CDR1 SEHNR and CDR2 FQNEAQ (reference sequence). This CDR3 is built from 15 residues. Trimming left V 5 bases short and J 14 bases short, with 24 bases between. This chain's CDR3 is CASSLSDPNTGALFF. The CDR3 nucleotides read TGTGCCAGCAGCCTAAGCGACCCCAACACCGGGGCCCTGTTTTTT.

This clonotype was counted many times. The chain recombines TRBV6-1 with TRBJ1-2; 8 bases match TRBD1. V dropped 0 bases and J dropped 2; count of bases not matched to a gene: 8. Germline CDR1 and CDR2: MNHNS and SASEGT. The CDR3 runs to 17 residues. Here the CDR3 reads CASSEAPGGEGNYGYTF. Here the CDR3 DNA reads TGTGCCAGCAGTGAAGCCCCAGGGGGCGAAGGAAACTATGGCTACACCTTC.

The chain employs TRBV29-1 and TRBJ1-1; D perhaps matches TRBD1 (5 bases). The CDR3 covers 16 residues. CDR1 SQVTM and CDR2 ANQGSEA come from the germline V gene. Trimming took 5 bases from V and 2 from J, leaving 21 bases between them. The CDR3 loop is CSVWAPGGRYNTEAFF. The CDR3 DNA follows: TGCAGCGTTTGGGCACCGGGGGGGAGATATAACACTGAAGCTTTCTTT.

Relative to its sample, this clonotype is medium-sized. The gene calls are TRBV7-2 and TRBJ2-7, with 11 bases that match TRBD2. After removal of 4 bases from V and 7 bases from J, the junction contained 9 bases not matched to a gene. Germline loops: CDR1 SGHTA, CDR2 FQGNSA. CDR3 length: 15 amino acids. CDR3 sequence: CASSSGLAEAGEQYF. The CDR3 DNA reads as TGTGCCAGCAGCTCGGGACTAGCGGAGGCGGGGGAGCAGTACTTC.

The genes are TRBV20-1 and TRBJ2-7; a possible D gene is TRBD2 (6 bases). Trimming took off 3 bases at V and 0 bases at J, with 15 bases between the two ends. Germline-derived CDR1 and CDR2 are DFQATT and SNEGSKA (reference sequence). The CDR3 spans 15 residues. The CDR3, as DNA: TGCAGTGCTAGGACCCCGGGACTGAGCTCCTACGAGCAGTACTTC. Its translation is CSARTPGLSSYEQYF.

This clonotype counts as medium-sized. The chain's CDR3 is CAWSAGEGWGEQYF. The CDR3, as DNA: TGTGCCTGGAGTGCTGGAGAAGGTTGGGGCGAGCAGTACTTC. V is TRBV30 and J is TRBJ2-7; D gene unclear. V lost 1 base and J 6 bases, leaving 16 bases between the germline ends. The CDR3 covers 14 residues. The germline CDR1 and CDR2 sequences are GTSNPN and SVGIG (reference sequence).

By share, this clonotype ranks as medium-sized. In DNA, the CDR3 is TGCAGCGTTGCAGGGGGCTGGGATACTAATGAAAAACTGTTTTTT. This encodes CSVAGGWDTNEKLFF. The rearrangement links TRBV29-1 to TRBJ1-4; 8 bases line up with TRBD1. The CDR3 has 15 amino acids. After removal of 4 bases from V and 2 bases from J, the junction contained 6 bases not matched to a gene. Per the germline V gene, CDR1 is SQVTM and CDR2 is ANQGSEA.

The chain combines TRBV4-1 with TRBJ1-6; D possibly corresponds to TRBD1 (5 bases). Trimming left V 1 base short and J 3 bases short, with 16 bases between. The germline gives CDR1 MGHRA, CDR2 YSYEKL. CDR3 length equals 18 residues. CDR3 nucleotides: TGCGCCAGCAGCCAAGTACCATCGGGACCGAACTATAATTCACCCCTCCACTTT. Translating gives CASSQVPSGPNYNSPLHF.

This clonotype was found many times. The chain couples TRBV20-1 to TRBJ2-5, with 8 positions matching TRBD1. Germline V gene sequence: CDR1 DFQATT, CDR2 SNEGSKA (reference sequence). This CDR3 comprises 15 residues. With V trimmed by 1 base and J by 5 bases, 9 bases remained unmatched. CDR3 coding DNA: TGCAGTGCTAGAGGTGTCCAGGGGGCACCTGAGACCCAGTACTTC. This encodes CSARGVQGAPETQYF.

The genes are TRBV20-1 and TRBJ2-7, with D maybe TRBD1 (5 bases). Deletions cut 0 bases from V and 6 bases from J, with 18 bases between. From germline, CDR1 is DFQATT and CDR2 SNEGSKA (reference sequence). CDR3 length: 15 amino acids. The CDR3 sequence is CSARDLGALVFEQYF. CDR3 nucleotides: TGCAGTGCTAGAGATCTTGGGGCCTTAGTTTTCGAGCAGTACTTC.

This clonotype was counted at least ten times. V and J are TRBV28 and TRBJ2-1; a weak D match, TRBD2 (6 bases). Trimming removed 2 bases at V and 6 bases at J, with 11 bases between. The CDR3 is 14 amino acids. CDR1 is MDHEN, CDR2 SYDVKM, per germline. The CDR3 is CASSLMGAGNEQFF. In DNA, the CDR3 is TGTGCCAGCAGTTTAATGGGAGCGGGCAATGAGCAGTTCTTC.

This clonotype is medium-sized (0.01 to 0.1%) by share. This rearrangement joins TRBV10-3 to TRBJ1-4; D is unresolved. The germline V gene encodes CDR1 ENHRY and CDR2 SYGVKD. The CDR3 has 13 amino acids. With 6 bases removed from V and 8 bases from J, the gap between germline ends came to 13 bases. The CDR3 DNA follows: TGTGCCATCAGGGGGTCACTCGACGAAAAACTGTTTTTT. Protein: CAIRGSLDEKLFF.